The rows below give T cell receptor beta chains drawn from one sample of a study of T cell clones after liver transplantation. Only in-frame clones appear in the TCRdb table, and some are missing; sequencing was by immunoSEQ multiplex PCR. The repertoire holds about 33,000 clones, with around 94% as singletons. Sequenced here: CD8+ T cells from blood, sampled 12 months after liver transplant. The receptor source for this set is a human patient who received a liver transplant. Certain T cells may be donor cells from the graft. Each CDR3 is given with its conserved first and last residue. D genes are given only for firm matches. Some rows mark clone size as missing; the rest say once, few, many or name a class of expanded clone.

clone_size,d_call,v_call,j_call,cdr3_nt,cdr3_aa
NA,NA,TRBV28,TRBJ1-2,TGTGCCATCGAGCACCCCGGGACCGCATATGGCTACACCTTC,CAIEHPGTAYGYTF
NA,NA,TRBV28,TRBJ2-7,TGTGCCAGCAGTTGGGGGACTGCAGACTACGAGCAGTACTTC,CASSWGTADYEQYF
once,NA,TRBV2,TRBJ1-1,TGTGCCAGCAAGGGGGGGATCACTGAAGCTTTCTTT,CASKGGITEAFF
NA,NA,TRBV12-5,TRBJ2-1,TGTGCTAGTGGATCTTCGGACGGCTACTACAATGAGCAGTTCTTC,CASGSSDGYYNEQFF
once,TRBD2,TRBV6-6,TRBJ2-7,TGTGCCAGCAGCAGACTAGCGGGTTCCTACGAGCAGTACTTC,CASSRLAGSYEQYF
once,NA,TRBV27,TRBJ2-3,TGTGCCAGCAGTGCGACTGGCACAGATACGCAGTATTTT,CASSATGTDTQYF
few,NA,TRBV25-1,TRBJ1-1,TGTGCCAGCAGTGAAGGCTACACTGAAGCTTTCTTT,CASSEGYTEAFF
once,TRBD1,TRBV29-1,TRBJ2-2,TGCAGCGTTGCCGGGACAGGGGGCGCGGGCGGGGAGCTGTTTTTT,CSVAGTGGAGGELFF
once,NA,TRBV21-1,TRBJ2-7,TGTGCCAGCAGCCGCCCAGACAGGGGAATCTACGAGCAGTACTTC,CASSRPDRGIYEQYF
NA,NA,TRBV14,TRBJ2-5,TGTGCCAGCAGCCAATGGGTTGGGGAGACCCAGTACTTC,CASSQWVGETQYF
few,NA,TRBV7-2,TRBJ1-1,TGTGCCTTCGCGGAGGGGAACACTGAAGCTTTCTTT,CAFAEGNTEAFF
once,NA,TRBV7-2,TRBJ2-7,TGTGCCAGCAGCCCCGCCGGGGGAAGCTCCTACGAGCAGTACTTC,CASSPAGGSSYEQYF
NA,NA,TRBV7-2,TRBJ2-1,TGTGCCAGCAGCCCGGGGCCGATCTATGAGCAGTTCTTC,CASSPGPIYEQFF
NA,NA,TRBV7-9,TRBJ1-3,TGTGCCAGCAGCATAGGCACAGGGTTAGTTGGAAACACCATATATTTT,CASSIGTGLVGNTIYF
NA,TRBD2,TRBV27,TRBJ2-2,TGTGCCAGCAGTTTAAGGGCAACCCCTAGCGGGAGGGACACCGGGGAGCTGTTTTTT,CASSLRATPSGRDTGELFF
NA,TRBD1,TRBV7-9,TRBJ2-7,TGTGCCAGCAGCTGGACAGGGGAGCAGTACTTC,CASSWTGEQYF
NA,NA,TRBV11-2,TRBJ1-1,TGTGCCAGCAGCTTAGGTCGGGGTCCATACACTGAAGCTTTCTTT,CASSLGRGPYTEAFF
NA,NA,TRBV4-2,TRBJ2-7,TGTGCCAGCAGCCAAGCGTTGCGAGGGTACGAGCAGTACTTC,CASSQALRGYEQYF
NA,TRBD1,TRBV25-1,TRBJ2-5,TGTGCCAGCAGTATATGGCAGGGGGCTAGTGAGACCCAGTACTTC,CASSIWQGASETQYF
NA,NA,TRBV6-1,TRBJ2-2,TGTGCCGGGGGGCCCGGGGAGCTGTTTTTT,CAGGPGELFF
once,NA,TRBV13,TRBJ2-7,TGTGCCAGCAGCTTAAGTGTGGCTGTTTCCTCCGAGCAGTACTTC,CASSLSVAVSSEQYF
NA,TRBD1,TRBV18,TRBJ1-1,TGTGCCAGCTCACCCCCTCAGTACTTGGACGGGCAGGGGGCGGTCACTGAAGCTTTCTTT,CASSPPQYLDGQGAVTEAFF
NA,NA,TRBV13,TRBJ2-2,TGTGCCAGCAGACTCGGCGAGAACACCGGGGAGCTGTTTTTT,CASRLGENTGELFF
NA,NA,TRBV29-1,TRBJ1-1,TGCAGCGTTGAAGTGGGGGCGGATGTGAACACTGAAGCTTTCTTT,CSVEVGADVNTEAFF
NA,NA,TRBV27,TRBJ2-7,TGTGCCAGCAGTTTATTCTACCAGGGCGAGCAGTACTTC,CASSLFYQGEQYF
NA,NA,TRBV28,TRBJ1-1,TGTGCCAGCAGTTCGGCGGGGGGGCCCCACATGAACACTGAAGCTTTCTTT,CASSSAGGPHMNTEAFF
NA,NA,TRBV5-1,TRBJ1-1,TGCGCCAGCAGCTTGGACGGGACTACTGAAGCTTTCTTT,CASSLDGTTEAFF
NA,NA,TRBV27,TRBJ2-2,TGTGCCAGCGGCACGGGCCTAGCCAACACCGGGGAGCTGTTTTTT,CASGTGLANTGELFF
once,NA,TRBV15,TRBJ2-3,TGTGCCACCAGCAGAGAGACCCTTTATCCGCAGTATTTT,CATSRETLYPQYF
NA,TRBD2,TRBV7-9,TRBJ2-1,TGTGCCAGCCTAGGACCGCTAGCGGGAGTTTCAAGCTATGAGCAGTTCTTC,CASLGPLAGVSSYEQFF
NA,TRBD1,TRBV13,TRBJ2-1,TGTGCCAGCAGCTCTACAGGGGACAATGAGCAGTTCTTC,CASSSTGDNEQFF